Shown below are 29 T cell receptor beta chains from a single sample sequenced in a study of T-cell reconstitution after alpha-beta-depleted transplantation in children. A library of TCRbeta sequences, prepared with unique molecular identifiers, was generated. TCRdb analysed the PCR reads with MiXCR anew, one entry per CDR3 protein. In the table there are nearly 350,000 distinct CDR3 sequences, around 15% of which are singletons. Sequencing was performed on PBMCs, mostly from graft donor cells, taken 360 days after TCRalphabeta/CD19-depleted stem cell transplant. All receptors derive from a male patient under 10 years old who had a stem cell transplant for acute lymphoblastic leukemia, so the T cells may come from the graft donor.

This clonotype appeared a few times. The CDR3 sequence: CASSPYGNAKNIQYF. The CDR3 DNA reads as TGTGCCAGCAGTCCATATGGCAATGCCAAAAACATTCAGTACTTC. This sequence joins TRBV14 and TRBJ2-4; unclear D gene. The CDR3 is 15 residues long. Trimming took 6 bases from V and 1 from J, leaving 13 bases between them. Germline values: CDR1 SGHDN, CDR2 FVKESK.

This clonotype has only a few counts. The chain combines TRBV9 with TRBJ2-3; D remains ambiguous. The CDR3 has 12 residues. The germline V and J ends were trimmed by 0 bases and 3 bases, with 2 bases remaining between them. CDR1 and CDR2 (germline): SGDLS, YYNGEE. The CDR3 sequence: CASSVATDTQYF. CDR3 nucleotide sequence: TGTGCCAGCAGCGTAGCGACAGATACGCAGTATTTT.

A few counts support this clonotype. This rearrangement joins TRBV10-3 to TRBJ1-1, with unresolved D. V lost 5 bases, J lost 5 bases, and 6 bases lay in between. Germline CDR1 ENHRY, CDR2 SYGVKD. The CDR3 loop spans 11 amino acids. DNA of the CDR3: TGTGCCATCAGTCCTGGAACTGAAGCTTTCTTT. Translating it yields CAISPGTEAFF.

This clonotype was detected only once. This chain links TRBV20-1 with TRBJ2-7; TRBD2 might be the D (5 bases). CDR3 size: 14 residues. Germline assignment: CDR1 DFQATT and CDR2 SNEGSKA (reference sequence). The germline V and J ends were trimmed by 6 bases and 1 base, with 16 bases remaining between them. The CDR3 protein is CSAPPEGTSYEQYF. The DNA for the CDR3 is TGCAGTGCCCCCCCAGAGGGTACTTCCTACGAGCAGTACTTC.

This clonotype was seen a few times. The rearrangement joins TRBV7-2 to TRBJ2-7; TRBD2 agrees at 13 bases. Germline loops: CDR1 SGHTA, CDR2 FQGNSA. This CDR3 is 18 amino acids long. V lost 4 bases to trimming and J lost 2 bases; unmatched junction nucleotides: 11. The CDR3 spells CASSSGLAGPRGAYEQYF. In DNA form, the CDR3 reads TGTGCCAGCAGCTCGGGACTAGCGGGACCTAGAGGGGCCTACGAGCAGTACTTC.

This chain connects TRBV28 to TRBJ1-6, with unresolved D. The CDR3 spans 15 residues. The germline CDR1 and CDR2 sequences are MDHEN and SYDVKM. Trimming stripped 5 bases from V and 5 bases from J, with 13 bases between. The CDR3 reads CASSPPETHNSPLHF. CDR3 nucleotides: TGTGCCAGCAGTCCCCCGGAAACCCATAATTCACCCCTCCACTTT.

This sequence joins TRBV13 and TRBJ2-1, with TRBD2 matching 8 bases. The CDR3 runs to 16 residues. Germline V lookup: CDR1 PRHDT, CDR2 FYEKMQ (reference sequence). V shed 4 bases, J shed 8 bases, and the junction held 13 bases outside the gene matches. This chain's CDR3 is CASSSTGRGGIDEQFF. CDR3 nucleotide sequence: TGTGCCAGCAGCTCTACCGGGAGGGGCGGGATCGATGAGCAGTTCTTC.

This clonotype was counted ten times or more. The chain joins TRBV7-3 to TRBJ2-1; the D gene is possibly TRBD2 (6 bases). The CDR3 runs 13 residues. Germline V gene data show CDR1 as SGHTA and CDR2 as FQGTGA. Trimming removed 6 bases at V and 3 bases at J, with 9 bases between. The CDR3 loop is CASSLTSYNEQFF. The CDR3 DNA follows: TGTGCCAGCAGTCTGACTAGCTACAATGAGCAGTTCTTC. Drawing the rest from reference TRBV7-3 and TRBJ2-1, the complete variable domain is GAGVSQTPSNKVTEKGKYVELRCDPISGHTALYWYRQSLGQGPEFLIYFQGTGAADDSGLPNDRFFAVRPEGSVSTLKIQRTERGDSAVYLCASSLTSYNEQFFGPGTRLTVL.

This clonotype was counted a few times. The CDR3 loop reads CSGSGKVDEQFF. The DNA of the CDR3 is TGCAGCGGTAGCGGGAAGGTCGATGAGCAGTTCTTC. The chain is built from TRBV29-1 and TRBJ2-1, with TRBD2 matching 8 bases. After removal of 7 bases from V and 8 bases from J, the junction contained 7 bases not matched to a gene. The CDR3 has 12 residues. Germline loops: CDR1 SQVTM, CDR2 ANQGSEA.

The genes are TRBV24-1 and TRBJ2-5, with 7 bases matching TRBD2. Looked up from germline, CDR1 is KGHDR and CDR2 is SFDVKD. This CDR3 comprises 15 residues. Losses at the gene ends were 4 bases for V and 1 base for J; bases not matched to a gene: 5. CDR3 region: CATSEPLAGQETQYF. CDR3 bases: TGTGCCACCAGTGAGCCCTTAGCGGGCCAAGAGACCCAGTACTTC.

A few counts support this clonotype. The chain has TRBV14 and TRBJ2-5; 10 bases line up with TRBD2. This CDR3 contains 16 residues. Germline V lookup: CDR1 SGHDN, CDR2 FVKESK. The ends lost 3 bases at V and 4 bases at J; junction bases unmatched: 8. Written as DNA, the CDR3 is TGTGCCAGCAGCCACCGAACAGCGGGAGGGCGAGAGACCCAGTACTTC. This encodes CASSHRTAGGRETQYF.

This clonotype was observed a handful of times. The chain recombines TRBV2 with TRBJ1-5; D ambiguous. V lost 0 bases and J 5 bases, leaving 5 bases between the germline ends. The CDR3 runs 13 residues. Germline loops: CDR1 SNHLY, CDR2 FYNNEI. DNA for the CDR3: TGTGCCAGCAGTGAAGCCGGGGATCAGCCCCAGCATTTT. This encodes CASSEAGDQPQHF.

The genes are TRBV20-1 and TRBJ2-1, with 12 bases fitting TRBD2. This CDR3 contains 15 residues. Germline V gene data show CDR1 as DFQATT and CDR2 as SNEGSKA (reference sequence). With V trimmed by 5 bases and J by 4 bases, 6 bases remained unmatched. CDR3 loop: CSAWTLAGGYNEQFF. The CDR3, as DNA: TGCAGTGCTTGGACACTAGCGGGAGGATACAATGAGCAGTTCTTC.

This clonotype was observed many times. The rearrangement uses TRBV12-3 or TRBV12-4 and TRBJ1-1, with D hard to call. Trimming took 0 bases from V and 1 from J, leaving 3 bases between them. This CDR3 is 13 amino acids long. The CDR3: CASSLAKNTEAFF. DNA of the CDR3: TGTGCCAGCAGTTTAGCAAAGAACACTGAAGCTTTCTTT.

This clonotype was recorded a few times. The chain has TRBV4-3 and TRBJ2-2; D gene ambiguous. CDR1 and CDR2 from the germline V gene are LGHNA and YSLEER. Trimming took 1 base from V and 6 from J, leaving 12 bases between them. The CDR3 loop spans 15 amino acids. The CDR3 region is CASSQVFRVSGELFF. The CDR3 nucleotides read TGCGCCAGCAGCCAAGTCTTTAGGGTATCCGGGGAGCTGTTTTTT.

The chain has TRBV4-3 and TRBJ2-1; D remains unclear. The CDR3 extends over 17 amino acids. With 0 bases removed from V and 8 bases from J, the gap between germline ends came to 20 bases. Germline V gene data show CDR1 as LGHNA and CDR2 as YSLEER. The CDR3, as DNA: TGCGCCAGCAGCCAAGATGAAGACCCCACCACGTACTATGAGCAGTTCTTC. This encodes CASSQDEDPTTYYEQFF.

This clonotype was detected a few times. The chain links TRBV7-3 to TRBJ2-5; tentatively, D is TRBD1 (5 bases). Germline CDR1 and CDR2: SGHTA and FQGTGA. The CDR3 is 13 amino acids. V lost 5 bases, J lost 5 bases, and 12 bases lay in between. The CDR3 loop is CASSSRVRETQYF. CDR3 nucleotide sequence: TGTGCCAGCAGCAGCAGGGTGCGGGAGACCCAGTACTTC.

This clonotype was observed a handful of times. This chain links TRBV7-2 with TRBJ2-7; 9 nucleotides align to TRBD2. Trimming cost V 6 bases and J 1 base; bases outside gene matches: 10. Germline assignment: CDR1 SGHTA and CDR2 FQGNSA. This CDR3 is built from 16 residues. CDR3 DNA: TGTGCCAGCAGGCTTATAGCGGGGGACAGTTCCTACGAGCAGTACTTC. It translates to CASRLIAGDSSYEQYF.

This clonotype was detected a few times. This chain joins TRBV20-1 and TRBJ2-1; no clear D. Deletions cut 6 bases from V and 8 bases from J, with 20 bases between. The CDR3 sequence is 14 residues long. Germline loops: CDR1 DFQATT, CDR2 SNEGSKA (reference sequence). In DNA form, the CDR3 reads TGCAGTGCCCCGGGTAGCCGAGTGGAAGATGAGCAGTTCTTC. The encoded protein is CSAPGSRVEDEQFF.

The table lists this clonotype with a few counts. The chain has TRBV3-1 and TRBJ2-5; no reliable D call. V was shortened by 3 bases and J by 7 bases, with 9 bases between the two germline ends. The CDR3 has 12 amino acids. Germline values: CDR1 LGHDT, CDR2 YNNKEL (reference sequence). The CDR3 bases are TGTGCCAGCAGCCAGGGTATGGGGACCCAGTACTTC. Its translation: CASSQGMGTQYF.

This clonotype was observed a handful of times. The J gene is TRBJ1-1, the V gene TRBV30; 7 bases match TRBD1. The CDR3 loop spans 14 amino acids. The germline V gene has CDR1 GTSNPN and CDR2 SVGIG (reference sequence). Unmatched junction bases numbered 9, after V lost 2 bases and J lost 6 bases. The CDR3 spells CAWSPTGLGAEAFF. For the CDR3, the DNA is TGTGCCTGGAGTCCGACAGGGTTGGGAGCTGAAGCTTTCTTT.

This clonotype was observed a handful of times. V usage is TRBV28 and J usage is TRBJ2-5; the match to TRBD2 covers 10 bases. CDR3 length equals 17 residues. In germline, CDR1 is MDHEN, CDR2 SYDVKM. The junction had 9 bases not matched to a gene; V was cut back by 3 bases and J by 2 bases. This CDR3 is CASSFGWTSGQQETQYF. The CDR3 nucleotides read TGTGCCAGCAGTTTTGGTTGGACTAGCGGACAACAAGAGACCCAGTACTTC.

This clonotype was counted a few times. The chain is built from TRBV11-2 and TRBJ2-1, with 7 nucleotides matching TRBD2. The CDR3 contains 14 residues. Trimming took 5 bases from V and 3 from J; bases not matched to a gene: 4. The germline V gene has CDR1 SGHAT and CDR2 FQNNGV. The CDR3 is CASSRGDYYNEQFF. CDR3 nucleotides: TGTGCCAGCAGCCGGGGGGACTACTACAATGAGCAGTTCTTC. The variable domain in full, completed from reference TRBV11-2 and TRBJ2-1, reads EAGVAQSPRYKIIEKRQSVAFWCNPISGHATLYWYQQILGQGPKLLIQFQNNGVVDDSQLPKDRFSAERLKGVDSTLKIQPAKLEDSAVYLCASSRGDYYNEQFFGPGTRLTVL.

This chain connects TRBV9 to TRBJ2-3; D possibly corresponds to TRBD2 (7 bases). Looked up from germline, CDR1 is SGDLS and CDR2 is YYNGEE. The CDR3 runs 15 residues. The V end was cut by 3 bases, the J end by 4 bases, with 15 bases between. The CDR3: CASSAGGGGADTQYF. As DNA, the CDR3 is TGTGCCAGCAGCGCGGGAGGCGGGGGCGCAGATACGCAGTATTTT.

In DNA form, the CDR3 reads TGTGCCAGCAGCTTCCGGACAGATCCTTGGGACGAGCAGTACTTC. Protein: CASSFRTDPWDEQYF. The chain couples TRBV13 to TRBJ2-7; D perhaps matches TRBD1 (6 bases). V was pared by 3 bases and J by 5 bases, with 17 bases between. Germline-derived CDR1 and CDR2 are PRHDT and FYEKMQ (reference sequence). The CDR3 consists of 15 residues.

This clonotype was detected a few times. V gene TRBV5-1 combines with J gene TRBJ2-3; TRBD2 agrees at 12 bases. V shed 2 bases, J shed 6 bases, and the junction held 16 bases outside the gene matches. Germline loops: CDR1 SGHRS, CDR2 YFSETQ. This CDR3 has 19 amino acids. For the CDR3, the DNA is TGCGCCAGCAGCTTTTCCCTCATGAGACTAGCGGGAGCTGTTGATACGCAGTATTTT. Encoded protein: CASSFSLMRLAGAVDTQYF. Filled out from reference TRBV5-1 and TRBJ2-3, the complete variable domain reads KAGVTQTPRYLIKTRGQQVTLSCSPISGHRSVSWYQQTPGQGLQFLFEYFSETQRNKGNFPGRFSGRQFSNSRSEMNVSTLELGDSALYLCASSFSLMRLAGAVDTQYFGPGTRLTVL.

This clonotype was seen only once. A much more abundant neighbour one base away suggests this may be a read error. The gene calls are TRBV5-6 and TRBJ1-1; unclear D gene. Germline CDR1 reads SGHDT; CDR2 reads YYEEEE. The CDR3 is 13 amino acids. CDR3 protein: CASGLGMNTEAFF. The DNA for the CDR3 is TGTGCCAGCGGCTTGGGTATGAACACTGAAGCTTTCTTT.

The DNA of the CDR3 is TGTGCCAGCAGCGTAGGGGACAGTTCCTACGAGCAGTACTTC. This gives the protein CASSVGDSSYEQYF. This chain links TRBV9 with TRBJ2-7, with 7 bases fitting TRBD1. CDR1 is SGDLS and CDR2 is YYNGEE in the germline V gene. CDR3 length: 14 amino acids. V dropped 0 bases and J dropped 1; count of bases not matched to a gene: 1.

This clonotype was seen many times. The rearrangement uses TRBV20-1 and TRBJ2-3; the match to TRBD2 covers 11 bases. The CDR3 totals 17 residues. The germline V gene encodes CDR1 DFQATT and CDR2 SNEGSKA (reference sequence). Germline trimming cut 5 bases from V and 2 bases from J; bases unmatched to any gene: 12. The chain's CDR3 is CSALGLAGGEFTDTQYF. CDR3 bases: TGCAGTGCTCTGGGTCTAGCGGGAGGCGAATTCACAGATACGCAGTATTTT.